Below are 27 T cell receptor beta chains sequenced from a single sample in a study of T cell changes during pregnancy in multiple sclerosis. Assay: immunoSEQ multiplex PCR; the TCRdb copy retains only in-frame clones and omits some. Here the sample spans approximately 110,000 clones, roughly 92% being singletons. The sample here was peripheral blood, taken after pregnancy. These receptors were taken from a female donor with multiple sclerosis, enrolled in a pregnancy study.

The CDR3 sequence is CASTSGTGMLEAFF. The CDR3 DNA reads as TGCGCCAGCACCTCTGGGACAGGTATGCTTGAAGCTTTCTTT. V is TRBV5-1 and J is TRBJ1-1, with TRBD1 matching 8 bases. Germline V CDR1 and CDR2: SGHRS, YFSETQ. J was trimmed by 7 bases and V by 6 bases; bases with no gene match: 11. The length of the CDR3 is 14 residues.

The gene calls are TRBV30 and TRBJ2-2; D is possibly TRBD1 (7 bases). The CDR3 consists of 13 residues. Germline V gene sequence: CDR1 GTSNPN, CDR2 SVGIG (reference sequence). The germline V and J ends were trimmed by 5 bases and 6 bases, with 13 bases remaining between them. The CDR3 sequence is CAWDREVSGELFF. The CDR3 DNA sequence: TGTGCCTGGGACAGGGAGGTGTCCGGGGAGCTGTTTTTT. The full variable domain, in which reference TRBV30 and TRBJ2-2 provide the parts outside the CDR3, is SQTIHQWPATLVQPVGSPLSLECTVEGTSNPNLYWYRQAAGRGLQLLFYSVGIGQISSEVPQNLSASRPQDRQFILSSKKLLLSDSGFYLCAWDREVSGELFFGEGSRLTVL.

The chain employs TRBV5-1 and TRBJ2-5; 9 bases agree with TRBD1. Germline V lookup: CDR1 SGHRS, CDR2 YFSETQ. V dropped 2 bases and J dropped 0; count of bases not matched to a gene: 2. This CDR3 has 15 residues. The CDR3 bases are TGCGCCAGCAGCTTAGGACAGGGGTACCAAGAGACCCAGTACTTC. Encoded protein: CASSLGQGYQETQYF.

The chain joins TRBV29-1 to TRBJ1-1; D might be TRBD1 (6 bases). CDR3 size: 14 residues. The germline CDR1 and CDR2 sequences are SQVTM and ANQGSEA. Trimming removed 2 bases at V and 4 bases at J, with 14 bases between. CDR3 region: CSVETTGFATEAFF. The DNA of the CDR3 is TGCAGCGTTGAAACGACAGGTTTTGCCACTGAAGCTTTCTTT.

The rearrangement links TRBV9 to TRBJ2-1, with 7 bases identical to TRBD1. Looked up from germline, CDR1 is SGDLS and CDR2 is YYNGEE. The CDR3 is made up of 15 amino acids. After removal of 1 base from V and 5 bases from J, the junction contained 6 bases not matched to a gene. CDR3 protein: CASSVTGDRNNEQFF. In DNA form, the CDR3 reads TGTGCCAGCAGCGTAACAGGGGACCGTAACAATGAGCAGTTCTTC.

The chain recombines TRBV9 with TRBJ2-2; D is perhaps TRBD1 (7 bases). In germline, CDR1 is SGDLS, CDR2 YYNGEE. The length of the CDR3 is 17 residues. The ends were cut back, 5 bases at V and 0 bases at J, with 17 bases in the middle. The CDR3 DNA reads as TGTGCCAGCAGTGAATCAGGGGGGCGCGCGAACACCGGGGAGCTGTTTTTT. Encoded protein: CASSESGGRANTGELFF.

The chain combines TRBV13 with TRBJ1-3; a possible D gene is TRBD1 (5 bases). The CDR3 loop spans 16 amino acids. Germline CDR1 reads PRHDT; CDR2 reads FYEKMQ (reference sequence). Trimming removed 5 bases at V and 5 bases at J, with 19 bases between. CDR3 amino acids: CASSRAQGIHRNTIYF. The DNA of the CDR3 is TGTGCCAGCAGCCGCGCCCAGGGTATTCATCGAAACACCATATATTTT.

The chain is built from TRBV19 and TRBJ1-2; 8 bases map to TRBD1. The CDR3 has 14 residues. The V and J ends lost 1 base and 5 bases, in that order; junction bases with no gene match: 3. Germline values: CDR1 LNHDA, CDR2 SQIVND (reference sequence). CDR3 in DNA: TGTGCCAGTAGTATAGGTGACAGGGGTTATGGCTACACCTTC. Protein product: CASSIGDRGYGYTF.

The chain uses TRBV5-1 and TRBJ1-3; D gene uncertain. Germline V gene data show CDR1 as SGHRS and CDR2 as YFSETQ. There are 14 residues in the CDR3. The germline V and J ends were trimmed by 4 bases and 4 bases, with 12 bases remaining between them. The CDR3 here is CASSGALEGNTIYF. Written as DNA, the CDR3 is TGCGCCAGCAGCGGAGCTCTCGAAGGAAACACCATATATTTT.

This clone was recorded only once. The gene calls are TRBV9 and TRBJ2-7, with D possibly TRBD2 on 5 matching bases. Germline CDR1 and CDR2: SGDLS and YYNGEE. This CDR3 comprises 14 residues. The germline V and J ends were trimmed by 1 base and 6 bases, with 14 bases remaining between them. In nucleotides, the CDR3 is TGTGCCAGCAGCGTATTGGTCTCCGGGGTCGAGCAGTACTTC. It codes for CASSVLVSGVEQYF.

The chain employs TRBV4-1 and TRBJ1-5, with TRBD1 as a possible D gene (5 bases). The CDR3 is made up of 15 amino acids. The V and J ends lost 1 base and 5 bases respectively, with 12 bases between them. Germline V CDR1 and CDR2: MGHRA, YSYEKL. The DNA of the CDR3 is TGCGCCAGCAGCCAAGGATGGGGGGTATATCAGCCCCAGCATTTT. It specifies CASSQGWGVYQPQHF.

V and J are TRBV6-5 and TRBJ1-1; 7 positions match TRBD1. V was clipped by 2 bases and J by 2 bases; unmatched bases: 2. Germline CDR1 is MNHEY and CDR2 is SVGAGI. The CDR3 is 14 amino acids. CDR3 in DNA: TGTGCCAGCAGTTACCACAGGGGAAACACTGAAGCTTTCTTT. Translated: CASSYHRGNTEAFF.

This clone was found a few times. The chain employs TRBV6-6 and TRBJ1-2, with D possibly being TRBD1 (6 bases). The CDR3 loop spans 13 amino acids. CDR1 MNHNY and CDR2 SVGAGI come from the germline V gene (reference sequence). V was trimmed by 7 bases and J by 4 bases, leaving 13 bases between them. In DNA form, the CDR3 reads TGTGCCAGCACCTTGGACAGACTCTATGGCTACACCTTC. Translation: CASTLDRLYGYTF.

CDR3 bases: TGTGCCAGCAGCGTAGACGGGGGGCCGGGGAATGAGCAGTTCTTC. Translation gives CASSVDGGPGNEQFF. The chain joins TRBV9 to TRBJ2-1, with a weak D call TRBD2 (7 bases). This CDR3 region has 15 residues. The V and J ends lost 0 bases and 7 bases respectively, with 14 bases between them. In germline, CDR1 is SGDLS, CDR2 YYNGEE.

The chain joins TRBV27 to TRBJ2-7, with D possibly TRBD2 on 5 matching bases. Germline CDR1 and CDR2: MNHEY and SMNVEV (reference sequence). This CDR3 spans 13 amino acids. The germline V and J ends were trimmed by 3 bases and 2 bases, with 8 bases remaining between them. The CDR3 DNA sequence: TGTGCCAGCAGTTTCGGGGTTGCCTACGAGCAGTACTTC. It is translated as CASSFGVAYEQYF.

This chain connects TRBV9 to TRBJ2-5, with TRBD2 matching 9 bases. Trimming took 0 bases from V and 4 from J; bases not matched to a gene: 10. This CDR3 spans 17 amino acids. CDR1 and CDR2 from the germline V gene are SGDLS and YYNGEE. The CDR3 DNA follows: TGTGCCAGCAGCGTAGGTAGTAGCGGGGGTACTGGAGAGACCCAGTACTTC. Translated, it gives CASSVGSSGGTGETQYF.

The rearrangement links TRBV7-6 to TRBJ2-2, with D possibly being TRBD2 (5 bases). CDR1 SGHVS and CDR2 FNYEAQ come from the germline V gene. This CDR3 has 16 residues. The ends were cut back, 5 bases at V and 8 bases at J, with 21 bases in the middle. In nucleotides, the CDR3 is TGTGCCAGCAGCCCCCCGCCCCGAGGGTACGCGGGGGAGCTGTTTTTT. Translation gives CASSPPPRGYAGELFF.

This rearrangement joins TRBV19 to TRBJ1-5, with a tentative D call TRBD1 (6 bases). Germline V gene lookup returns CDR1 LNHDA and CDR2 SQIVND (reference sequence). V dropped 4 bases and J dropped 7 bases, with 8 bases sitting between them. The CDR3 has 12 residues. The CDR3 DNA reads as TGTGCCAGTAGTACGGGGGGCCAGCCCCAGCATTTT. As protein: CASSTGGQPQHF.

This clone showed up just once. The chain carries TRBV2 and TRBJ2-1, with 10 nucleotides matching TRBD2. The trim removed 2 bases at V and 1 base at J, leaving 5 bases unmatched. The CDR3 has 17 amino acids. CDR1 is SNHLY, CDR2 FYNNEI, per germline. This CDR3 is CASSELASGGSYNEQFF. Written as DNA, the CDR3 is TGTGCCAGCAGTGAATTGGCTAGCGGGGGATCCTACAATGAGCAGTTCTTC. Full variable domain (outside the CDR3, taken from reference TRBV2 and TRBJ2-1): EPEVTQTPSHQVTQMGQEVILRCVPISNHLYFYWYRQILGQKVEFLVSFYNNEISEKSEIFDDQFSVERPDGSNFTLKIRSTKLEDSAMYFCASSELASGGSYNEQFFGPGTRLTVL.

The chain has TRBV28 and TRBJ1-1; D uncertain. Trimming removed 1 base at V and 6 bases at J, with 6 bases between. Germline V gene data show CDR1 as MDHEN and CDR2 as SYDVKM. The CDR3 spans 12 residues. The CDR3 region has the DNA TGTGCCAGCAGTTTATCCCCCGCTGAAGCTTTCTTT. As protein: CASSLSPAEAFF.

This sequence joins TRBV6-1 and TRBJ2-7, with a tentative D call TRBD1 (5 bases). This CDR3 comprises 12 residues. Trimming removed 7 bases at V and 5 bases at J, with 12 bases between. Germline assignment: CDR1 MNHNS and CDR2 SASEGT. The CDR3 sequence is CASTLSRDEQYF. CDR3 in DNA: TGTGCCAGCACCCTTTCCAGGGACGAGCAGTACTTC.

The chain carries TRBV10-3 and TRBJ1-2; 7 positions agree with TRBD1. The CDR3 has 14 residues. Germline V gene lookup returns CDR1 ENHRY and CDR2 SYGVKD. V lost 5 bases and J lost 7; bases outside the gene matches: 10. The CDR3: CAISRGTDGSGYTF. The DNA of the CDR3 is TGTGCCATCAGTCGCGGGACAGATGGGTCTGGCTACACCTTC.

V is TRBV25-1 and J is TRBJ2-3, with TRBD2 identical over 15 bases. The CDR3 spans 16 residues. The junction had 5 bases not matched to a gene; V was cut back by 6 bases and J by 4 bases. Per the germline V gene, CDR1 is MGHDK and CDR2 is SYGVNS. The CDR3 bases are TGTGCCAGCAGGGGGACTAGCGGGGGGATTGCAGATACGCAGTATTTT. As protein: CASRGTSGGIADTQYF. The whole variable domain, remainder taken from reference TRBV25-1 and TRBJ2-3, is EADIYQTPRYLVIGTGKKITLECSQTMGHDKMYWYQQDPGMELHLIHYSYGVNSTEKGDLSSESTVSRIRTEHFPLTLESARPSHTSQYLCASRGTSGGIADTQYFGPGTRLTVL.

This chain joins TRBV28 and TRBJ2-7, with a weak D call TRBD1 (5 bases). This CDR3 is built from 12 residues. The V end was cut by 2 bases, the J end by 5 bases, with 7 bases between. Germline-derived CDR1 and CDR2 are MDHEN and SYDVKM. The CDR3 region is CASSLLRDEQYF. The CDR3 DNA is TGTGCCAGCAGTTTACTCAGGGACGAGCAGTACTTC.

This chain uses TRBV5-8 with TRBJ1-1, with a possible D match to TRBD1 (5 bases). The CDR3 runs 14 residues. V lost 0 bases to trimming and J lost 8 bases, with 14 bases between them. The germline gives CDR1 SGHTS, CDR2 YDEGEE. CDR3 amino acids: CASSLALGGSEAFF. As DNA, the CDR3 is TGTGCCAGCAGCTTGGCCTTGGGGGGGTCGGAAGCTTTCTTT.

In its sample, this clone was seen once. V usage is TRBV6-1 and J usage is TRBJ2-7, with 8 bases lining up with TRBD1. Per the germline V gene, CDR1 is MNHNS and CDR2 is SASEGT. V shed 1 base and J 2 bases; nucleotides not matched to a gene: 10. This CDR3 has 17 residues. CDR3 DNA sequence: TGTGCCAGCAGTGAAGATTTGCGGACAGGGCTTACCTACGAGCAGTACTTC. It codes for CASSEDLRTGLTYEQYF.

This chain connects TRBV5-4 to TRBJ1-2; TRBD1 agrees at 7 bases. The trim removed 4 bases at V and 0 bases at J, leaving 3 bases unmatched. Per the germline V gene, CDR1 is SGHNT and CDR2 is YYREEE (reference sequence). The CDR3 is 14 residues long. CDR3 sequence (DNA): TGTGCCAGCAGCCGACAGGGCCCTAACTATGGCTACACCTTC. It encodes CASSRQGPNYGYTF.